This T cell receptor beta chain is drawn from a study of T cell responses to AZD1222 COVID-19 vaccine. Study overall: Pooling of second doses given at about 4 or about 12 weeks was done.

Method: immunoSEQ multiplex PCR; TCRdb's copy keeps in-frame clones and lacks some. The data contain fewer than 30,000 clones, around 80% of them singletons. This clone was detected only a few times. The antigen is undetermined. Study-wide results and limits: Donors were largely white British and mainly female; clonal diversity was possibly underestimated. Baseline serostatus was positive in only six AZD1222 recipients. Repertoire sampling happened only post peak T cell response.

This sample comprised peripheral blood, obtained on day 0 of AZD1222 vaccination. The receptor comes from an adult in good health.

CDR3 bases: TGTGCCAGCAGCCAGGGGACAGGAGGCTACGAGCAGTACGTC. This sequence encodes CASSQGTGGYEQYV. J is TRBJ2-7 and V is TRBV3-1 (or the pseudogene TRBV3-2), with 8 bases lining up with TRBD1. V gave up 3 bases and J gave up 3 bases; unmatched junction bases: 4. There are 14 residues in the CDR3. Germline-derived CDR1 and CDR2 are LGHDT and YNNKEL (reference sequence).